This TCR beta chain was documented in a study of T-cell reconstitution after alpha-beta-depleted transplantation in children. Unique molecular identifiers were incorporated into the prepared TCRbeta library. Using its own MiXCR run on the PCR reads, TCRdb lists one record per CDR3 protein. The sample contains about 640,000 distinct CDR3 sequences, around a sixth of which appear only once. The CDR3 covers 16 residues. The J segment lost 8 bases and the V segment lost 4 bases, leaving 13 bases of the junction unmatched. This clonotype was counted ten times or more. The specimen comprised PBMCs from the stem cell graft donor, sampled from the stem cell graft. The receptor's source is a human donor who donated a stem cell graft to a child with acute myeloid leukemia. The J gene is TRBJ2-4, the V gene TRBV12-3 or TRBV12-4, with 8 bases matching TRBD1. CDR3 loop: CASSSTGVRQKDIQYF. The CDR3 DNA is TGTGCCAGCAGTTCGACAGGGGTGCGGCAGAAAGACATTCAGTACTTC.